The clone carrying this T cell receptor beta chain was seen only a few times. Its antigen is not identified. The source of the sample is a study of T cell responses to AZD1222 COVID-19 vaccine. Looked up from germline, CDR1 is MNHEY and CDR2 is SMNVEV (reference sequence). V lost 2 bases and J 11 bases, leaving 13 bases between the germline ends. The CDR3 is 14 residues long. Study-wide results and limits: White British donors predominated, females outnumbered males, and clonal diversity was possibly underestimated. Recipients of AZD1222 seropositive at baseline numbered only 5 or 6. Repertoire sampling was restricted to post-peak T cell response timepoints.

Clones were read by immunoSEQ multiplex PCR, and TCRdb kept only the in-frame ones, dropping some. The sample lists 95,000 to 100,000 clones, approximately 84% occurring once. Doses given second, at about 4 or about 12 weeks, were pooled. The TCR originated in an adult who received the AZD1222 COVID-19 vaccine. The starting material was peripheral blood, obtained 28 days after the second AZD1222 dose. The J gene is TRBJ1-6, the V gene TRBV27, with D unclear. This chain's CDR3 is CASSLDGQKAPLHF. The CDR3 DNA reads TGTGCCAGCAGTTTAGATGGGCAGAAGGCACCCCTCCACTTT.